The 31 T cell receptor beta chains listed next were all sequenced from one sample in a study of cytomegalovirus exposure and HLA in healthy donors. With 60 Vbeta and 13 Jbeta primers, the PCR was carried out. Measured with immunoSEQ multiplex PCR; TCRdb has only the in-frame clones, and not every one. This repertoire shows about 130,000 clones, about 74% found once; its top ten account for approximately 6.3%. The sample comprised PBMCs. Every receptor here comes from a man in his forties in good health and CMV-seropositive.

The chain carries TRBV6-6 and TRBJ1-5, with a tentative D call TRBD1 (6 bases). Germline CDR1 reads MNHNY; CDR2 reads SVGAGI (reference sequence). This CDR3 has 14 residues. Trimming pared 6 bases from V and 4 bases from J, leaving 13 bases between. Written as DNA, the CDR3 is TGTGCCAGCAGATACGGGGGCTTGAATCAGCCCCAGCATTTT. This gives the protein CASRYGGLNQPQHF.

The chain couples TRBV7-9 to TRBJ2-1; tentatively, D is TRBD1 (6 bases). The length of the CDR3 is 14 residues. Germline V gene sequence: CDR1 SEHNR, CDR2 FQNEAQ (reference sequence). Trimming stripped 0 bases from V and 6 bases from J, with 9 bases between. The DNA of the CDR3 is TGTGCCAGCAGCTTAGCAACAGGGTCCAATGAGCAGTTCTTC. It encodes CASSLATGSNEQFF.

This clone was observed a single time. The V and J genes are TRBV6-1 and TRBJ1-2; the D is unclear. The CDR3 sequence is 14 residues long. From germline, CDR1 is MNHNS and CDR2 SASEGT. V was trimmed by 0 bases and J by 0 bases, leaving 5 bases between them. The chain's CDR3 is CASSEARTNYGYTF. The CDR3 bases are TGTGCCAGCAGTGAAGCGCGGACTAACTATGGCTACACCTTC.

This clone has more than one count but fewer than ten. The chain recombines TRBV19 with TRBJ1-1; 8 bases are a match to TRBD1. CDR1 and CDR2 (germline): LNHDA, SQIVND (reference sequence). This CDR3 is 15 amino acids long. The J segment lost 4 bases and the V segment lost 5 bases, leaving 9 bases of the junction unmatched. The CDR3 nucleotides are TGTGCCAGTAGTCCACAGGGGGTCGACGGCACTGAAGCTTTCTTT. This translates into CASSPQGVDGTEAFF.

The chain couples TRBV5-1 to TRBJ2-7; 7 bases line up with TRBD2. Germline loops: CDR1 SGHRS, CDR2 YFSETQ. V lost 0 bases and J lost 0; bases outside the gene matches: 3. The CDR3 length is 15 residues. The CDR3 nucleotides read TGCGCCAGCAGCTTGGAGGCTAGCGGCTCCTACGAGCAGTACTTC. It codes for CASSLEASGSYEQYF. Filled out from reference TRBV5-1 and TRBJ2-7, the complete variable domain reads KAGVTQTPRYLIKTRGQQVTLSCSPISGHRSVSWYQQTPGQGLQFLFEYFSETQRNKGNFPGRFSGRQFSNSRSEMNVSTLELGDSALYLCASSLEASGSYEQYFGPGTRLTVT.

The chain couples TRBV6-1 to TRBJ2-2; D gene ambiguous. Trimming removed 7 bases from V and 5 bases from J, with 17 bases in between. CDR1 is MNHNS and CDR2 is SASEGT in the germline V gene. The CDR3 has 15 amino acids. The CDR3 reads CASTFLGPGTGELFF. The CDR3 DNA reads TGTGCCAGCACCTTCTTGGGCCCTGGGACCGGGGAGCTGTTTTTT.

The J gene is TRBJ2-7, the V gene TRBV30, with TRBD2 identical over 7 bases. The junction had 11 bases not matched to a gene; V was cut back by 3 bases and J by 12 bases. The germline gives CDR1 GTSNPN, CDR2 SVGIG (reference sequence). The CDR3 loop spans 12 amino acids. This CDR3 reads CAWRAPGGRGYF. DNA of the CDR3: TGTGCCTGGAGGGCCCCGGGGGGAAGGGGGTACTTC. The full variable domain, rest sourced from reference TRBV30 and TRBJ2-7, is SQTIHQWPATLVQPVGSPLSLECTVEGTSNPNLYWYRQAAGRGLQLLFYSVGIGQISSEVPQNLSASRPQDRQFILSSKKLLLSDSGFYLCAWRAPGGRGYFGPGTRLTVT.

This clone appeared once. J is TRBJ2-7 and V is TRBV7-2, with a weak D call TRBD2 (7 bases). CDR1 and CDR2 from the germline V gene are SGHTA and FQGNSA. The CDR3 runs to 15 residues. Trimming stripped 5 bases from V and 7 bases from J, with 21 bases between. The CDR3 region has the DNA TGTGCCAGCAGCACACAAGGGGGGGCGGGTGGAGAGCAGTACTTC. Its translation: CASSTQGGAGGEQYF.

This clone appeared once. The chain is built from TRBV27 and TRBJ1-6; 9 bases align to TRBD1. Germline CDR1 is MNHEY and CDR2 is SMNVEV (reference sequence). This CDR3 is 16 amino acids long. The ends lost 5 bases at V and 10 bases at J; junction bases unmatched: 12. Here the CDR3 DNA reads TGTGCCAGCAGTAAGCAGACCGGGACAGGGAGGTCACCCCTCCACTTT. The encoded protein is CASSKQTGTGRSPLHF.

The chain recombines TRBV5-1 with TRBJ2-1; maybe TRBD1 (8 bases). V was cut by 5 bases and J by 4 bases, with 16 bases left in between. Germline values: CDR1 SGHRS, CDR2 YFSETQ. The CDR3 loop spans 15 amino acids. The CDR3 region has the DNA TGCGCCAGCAGTCAACAGGGGGGGAAGTACAATGAGCAGTTCTTC. Its protein product is CASSQQGGKYNEQFF.

This clone was counted between two and nine times. The chain has TRBV5-1 and TRBJ1-1; perhaps TRBD1 as D (5 bases). This CDR3 region has 15 residues. V lost 0 bases to trimming and J lost 5 bases, with 14 bases between them. Looked up from germline, CDR1 is SGHRS and CDR2 is YFSETQ. The CDR3 region is CASSLVRHGGTEAFF. In DNA, the CDR3 is TGCGCCAGCAGCTTGGTTCGTCACGGGGGAACTGAAGCTTTCTTT.

This chain uses TRBV21-1 with TRBJ2-5; TRBD1 was called by the table and not checked on the DNA. The J call is uncertain, as TRBJ2-7 better fits the DNA end. TRBV21-1 has pseudogene status. This CDR3 is built from 17 residues. The CDR3 is CASSLLPARQGSYEQYF. In DNA form, the CDR3 reads TGTGCCAGCAGCCTCTTGCCGGCTAGACAGGGATCCTACGAGCAGTACTTC.

The V gene is TRBV4-1, the J gene TRBJ2-1, with TRBD1 identical over 9 bases. The CDR3 is 17 residues long. V shed 4 bases and J 1 base; nucleotides not matched to a gene: 8. CDR1 is MGHRA and CDR2 is YSYEKL in the germline V gene. The CDR3 DNA reads as TGCGCCAGCAGCCCCCGGGACAGGGCCTATTCCTACAATGAGCAGTTCTTC. Protein sequence: CASSPRDRAYSYNEQFF.

The chain joins TRBV5-1 to TRBJ1-5, with 8 bases matching TRBD1. Trimming cost V 3 bases and J 7 bases; bases outside gene matches: 3. The CDR3 covers 13 residues. Germline values: CDR1 SGHRS, CDR2 YFSETQ. The CDR3 region is CASSSTGDQPQHF. CDR3 DNA sequence: TGCGCCAGCAGCTCGACAGGGGACCAGCCCCAGCATTTT.

The V and J genes are TRBV11-2 and TRBJ2-1; 12 bases are a match to TRBD1. The ends lost 3 bases at V and 7 bases at J; junction bases unmatched: 10. Per the germline V gene, CDR1 is SGHAT and CDR2 is FQNNGV. The CDR3 sequence is 17 residues long. Written as DNA, the CDR3 is TGTGCCAGCAGCTTCGGACCGGGACAGGGGGCGAGTAATGAGCAGTTCTTC. Its protein is CASSFGPGQGASNEQFF.

In its sample, this clone was seen a few times. The CDR3, as DNA: TGTGCCAGCAGCTTATCCGGCGGCAGAAATTTGGGCTACACCTTC. It codes for CASSLSGGRNLGYTF. The genes are TRBV7-9 and TRBJ1-2; D gene unclear. Trimming pared 2 bases from V and 8 bases from J, leaving 18 bases between. This CDR3 has 15 amino acids. Germline assignment: CDR1 SEHNR and CDR2 FQNEAQ (reference sequence).

The gene calls are TRBV27 and TRBJ1-1; 7 nucleotides agree with TRBD1. The V gene end was trimmed by 0 bases and the J gene end by 4 bases; junction bases not matched to a gene: 2. The CDR3 length is 14 residues. Germline loops: CDR1 MNHEY, CDR2 SMNVEV (reference sequence). The CDR3 is CASSLSYRGTEAFF. For the CDR3, the DNA is TGTGCCAGCAGTTTATCGTACAGGGGCACTGAAGCTTTCTTT.

The V call is TRBV7-2, the J call TRBJ1-1, with 10 bases matching TRBD1. The CDR3 totals 13 residues. Trimming at V came to 1 base and at J to 10 bases, leaving 3 bases not matched to a gene. Germline V lookup: CDR1 SGHTA, CDR2 FQGNSA. The CDR3 here is CASSLGRDRGAFF. CDR3 DNA: TGTGCCAGCAGCTTAGGTCGGGACAGGGGAGCTTTCTTT.

The V call is TRBV7-9, the J call TRBJ2-1; 10 bases match TRBD2. This CDR3 has 13 residues. The V segment lost 4 bases and the J segment 9 bases; nucleotides outside the gene matches: 3. Germline values: CDR1 SEHNR, CDR2 FQNEAQ (reference sequence). The CDR3 reads CASSYGLAAEQFF. CDR3 in DNA: TGTGCCAGCAGCTACGGACTAGCGGCTGAGCAGTTCTTC.

This clone was recorded a few times. This chain joins TRBV28 and TRBJ1-3; 7 bases are shared with TRBD1. Germline V gene sequence: CDR1 MDHEN, CDR2 SYDVKM. The CDR3 runs 15 residues. With 3 bases clipped from V and 2 bases from J, the junction kept 4 bases outside the gene matches. The CDR3 DNA reads TGTGCCAGCAGTTTCCCCGGGACAGCTGGAAACACCATATATTTT. This encodes CASSFPGTAGNTIYF.

This clone was observed a handful of times. The gene calls are TRBV18 and TRBJ1-3, with 11 bases matching TRBD1. The CDR3 is made up of 15 amino acids. The germline CDR1 and CDR2 sequences are KGHSH and LQKENI. J lost 4 bases, V lost 3 bases, and 2 bases had no gene match. Here the CDR3 reads CASSPDRGRGNTIYF. As DNA, the CDR3 is TGTGCCAGCTCACCGGACAGGGGGCGAGGAAACACCATATATTTT.

A few counts support this clone. The chain couples TRBV7-6 to TRBJ2-5; D may be TRBD1 (6 bases). The CDR3 is 13 amino acids. V dropped 5 bases and J dropped 3 bases, with 10 bases sitting between them. Germline-derived CDR1 and CDR2 are SGHVS and FNYEAQ. The chain's CDR3 is CASSTTGKETQYF. The CDR3 coding sequence is TGTGCCAGCAGCACCACAGGGAAAGAGACCCAGTACTTC.

This clone occurred a few times. The chain recombines TRBV5-4 with TRBJ1-2, with D possibly matching TRBD1 (6 bases). Trimming shortened V by 0 bases and J by 2 bases, and 11 bases separated the two germline ends. Germline V gene data show CDR1 as SGHNT and CDR2 as YYREEE (reference sequence). There are 15 residues in the CDR3. The CDR3 spells CASSLAKQGNYGYTF. The CDR3 DNA is TGTGCCAGCAGCTTGGCAAAACAGGGAAACTATGGCTACACCTTC.

V is TRBV28 and J is TRBJ2-5, with 12 nucleotides matching TRBD2. Germline CDR1 is MDHEN and CDR2 is SYDVKM. The CDR3 spans 15 residues. The V and J ends lost 7 bases and 5 bases, in that order; junction bases with no gene match: 8. Here the CDR3 reads CASTPTSGSGETQYF. The CDR3 coding sequence is TGTGCCAGCACCCCGACTAGCGGGAGTGGTGAGACCCAGTACTTC.

V gene TRBV19 combines with J gene TRBJ1-1; 10 bases are shared with TRBD1. Per the germline V gene, CDR1 is LNHDA and CDR2 is SQIVND (reference sequence). The CDR3 runs 15 residues. The V gene end was trimmed by 6 bases and the J gene end by 4 bases; junction bases not matched to a gene: 8. The CDR3 loop reads CASSMTGGRGTEAFF. CDR3 coding DNA: TGTGCCAGTAGCATGACAGGGGGCAGGGGCACTGAAGCTTTCTTT. The variable domain in full, completed from reference TRBV19 and TRBJ1-1, reads DGGITQSPKYLFRKEGQNVTLSCEQNLNHDAMYWYRQDPGQGLRLIYYSQIVNDFQKGDIAEGYSVSREKKESFPLTVTSAQKNPTAFYLCASSMTGGRGTEAFFGQGTRLTVV.

This clone was detected once. CDR3: CASSESGTGGAGYTF. CDR3 in DNA: TGCGCCAGCAGCGAATCCGGGACAGGGGGCGCGGGCTACACCTTC. J is TRBJ1-2 and V is TRBV5-1; 12 bases are a match to TRBD1. Germline-derived CDR1 and CDR2 are SGHRS and YFSETQ. V shed 4 bases, J shed 8 bases, and the junction held 9 bases outside the gene matches. The CDR3 has 15 amino acids. The variable domain in full, completed from reference TRBV5-1 and TRBJ1-2, reads KAGVTQTPRYLIKTRGQQVTLSCSPISGHRSVSWYQQTPGQGLQFLFEYFSETQRNKGNFPGRFSGRQFSNSRSEMNVSTLELGDSALYLCASSESGTGGAGYTFGSGTRLTVV.

The genes are TRBV10-3 and TRBJ2-2, with 16 positions matching TRBD2. CDR3 size: 16 residues. Germline-derived CDR1 and CDR2 are ENHRY and SYGVKD. V trimming: 7 bases; J trimming: 6 bases; junction bases outside the gene matches: 5. CDR3 sequence (DNA): TGTGCCATCACTCCGGGACTAGCGGGGGGGCCCGGGGAGCTGTTTTTT. The encoded protein is CAITPGLAGGPGELFF.

CDR3: CASSSGTGPYGYTF. The DNA of the CDR3 is TGTGCCAGCAGCTCCGGGACAGGACCCTATGGCTACACCTTC. This rearrangement joins TRBV27 to TRBJ1-2; 8 nucleotides match TRBD1. V lost 6 bases to trimming and J lost 4 bases; unmatched junction nucleotides: 7. Germline assignment: CDR1 MNHEY and CDR2 SMNVEV (reference sequence). The CDR3 consists of 14 residues.

This clone was seen only a few times. This sequence joins TRBV5-4 and TRBJ2-5, with a weak D call TRBD1 (5 bases). The CDR3 has 15 amino acids. Germline CDR1 and CDR2: SGHNT and YYREEE (reference sequence). V was pared by 7 bases and J by 5 bases, with 21 bases between. The CDR3: CASQAARDSRETQYF. The CDR3 DNA is TGTGCCAGCCAAGCCGCCCGCGACAGTAGGGAGACCCAGTACTTC.

This sequence joins TRBV5-4 and TRBJ1-6; D call uncertain. The CDR3 length is 14 residues. CDR1 is SGHNT, CDR2 YYREEE, per germline (reference sequence). Trimming cost V 1 base and J 8 bases, with 10 bases left between them. In nucleotides, the CDR3 is TGTGCCAGCAGCTTGCCTGGGCAATATTCACCCCTCCACTTT. Translation: CASSLPGQYSPLHF.

This clone has only a few counts. The CDR3 protein is CASSSLAGGPTRDEQFF. CDR3 coding DNA: TGTGCCAGCAGTTCTCTAGCGGGAGGGCCTACACGGGATGAGCAGTTCTTC. The chain carries TRBV28 and TRBJ2-1, with TRBD2 identical over 12 bases. CDR1 and CDR2 from the germline V gene are MDHEN and SYDVKM. CDR3 length: 17 residues. V lost 4 bases to trimming and J lost 8 bases; unmatched junction nucleotides: 12.